The source of this TCR beta chain is a study of regulatory T cells in long-lasting Graves disease. Indicated time point: newly diagnosed GD, antithyroid drugs for less than 3 months. PBMC RNA was the source of the TCR library. This clonotype was counted at least ten times. CDR3 regions were amplified by Arm-PCR using iRepertoire HTBI primers to build TCR beta libraries. Under the authors' procedure: Looking across samples, the authors found roughly 58 TRBV and some 13 TRBJ segments. TCRdb re-analysed the multiplex PCR reads in MiXCR, keeping a single row per CDR3 protein. The V and J calls come from TCRdb's annotation, not from the publication. The repertoire holds around 460,000 distinct CDR3 sequences, with 14% as singletons. J gave up 4 bases and V 5 bases, and 11 bases lay outside the gene matches. The germline V gene encodes CDR1 MDHEN and CDR2 SYDVKM. This CDR3 region has 16 residues. These data were also filed under a second study, of T cells in Graves' hyperthyroidism and ophthalmopathy.

The J gene is TRBJ1-1, the V gene TRBV28; 9 nucleotides match TRBD1. The source is a woman between 50 and 59 years old with Graves disease. The material sequenced was peripheral blood mononuclear cells (PBMCs), taken at new diagnosis, from a patient treated with antithyroid drugs. The CDR3, as DNA: TGTGCCAGCAGTGGCCCCGGACAGGGGTTTGTCACTGAAGCTTTCTTT. Its translation: CASSGPGQGFVTEAFF.